What follows is one T cell receptor beta chain and its context. Its specificity is unknown. Method: immunoSEQ multiplex PCR; TCRdb's copy keeps in-frame clones and lacks some. The data show under 150,000 clones, with 90% seen just once and about 1.5% held by the top ten. This record comes from a study of T cell responses to AZD1222 COVID-19 vaccine. Study findings and constraints: Nearly half of unique spike-specific TCRs reportedly avoided B.1.351 and B.1.1.7 mutated regions. The sample set comprised mostly white British donors with more females, and clonal diversity was possibly underestimated.

This CDR3 has 14 amino acids. Germline loops: CDR1 MDHEN, CDR2 SYDVKM. The V segment lost 5 bases and the J segment 3 bases; nucleotides outside the gene matches: 7. This chain links TRBV28 with TRBJ2-7, with 7 bases that match TRBD1. The sequence was collected from an adult who received the AZD1222 COVID-19 vaccine. This specimen consisted of peripheral blood, obtained 28 days after the second AZD1222 dose. Here the CDR3 reads CASSLQGGSYEQYV. CDR3 DNA: TGTGCCAGCAGTCTACAAGGGGGCAGCTACGAGCAGTACGTC.